This T cell receptor beta chain was captured by sequencing in a study of shared clonotypes between healthy human individuals. Study findings and constraints: It was anticipated that sequencing depth would influence how many clonotypes donors shared. Researchers found naive subsets generally carried larger estimated richness than memory subsets.

Trimming at V came to 5 bases and at J to 6 bases, leaving 7 bases not matched to a gene. Germline values: CDR1 SEHNR, CDR2 FQNEAQ (reference sequence). This CDR3 has 14 residues. Concerning this clone: Its antigen is not identified.

The run depth of the assay was deep. Generated by immunoSEQ multiplex PCR, the TCRdb table keeps only in-frame clones and is missing some. The table records roughly 2.6 million clones, 85% to 95% of them present only once. Donors were healthy HIV-negative adults without recently reported acute infections or vaccinations. The receptor comes from a man younger than 35 in good health. Sample: naive CD4+ T cells sorted from blood. Subset denoted: CD45RA+ positively selected. The chain uses TRBV7-9 and TRBJ2-7; 10 bases agree with TRBD2. The CDR3: CASSASGRKSEQYF. As DNA, the CDR3 is TGTGCCAGCAGCGCTAGCGGGAGAAAGTCCGAGCAGTACTTC.